The text below deals with one T cell receptor (beta chain). The antigen this receptor binds is unknown. No much larger clone is present one base from it, and per-base qualities are unavailable. The collaborating institutions used their own protocols to collect whole blood in K2EDTA tubes. For TCRbeta analysis, collaborator samples were shipped as frozen whole blood, as isolated PBMCs, or as DNA extracted from either sample type. The immunoSEQ Assay, a bias-controlled multiplex PCR, was used to amplify TCRbeta CDR3 regions from genomic DNA. In the paper's pipeline: The number of nucleated cells in each sample was estimated by amplification of reference gene primers within the assay. Sequence reads were collapsed and filtered to measure the absolute abundance of every unique TCRbeta CDR3 rearrangement. For each sample, productive Simpson clonality was calculated as the square root of Simpson's diversity index across productive rearrangements. TCRdb retrieved this table from immuneACCESS and kept in-frame rearrangements only. Not all clones are present; in checked studies, unresolved V genes account for under half, and no reason is known for the remainder. V and J calls and clone size are copied from that table; D and trimming were computed from the DNA. This sample has 200,000 or so clones in its table, and roughly 79% of those were observed once. About 6.9% of the sample goes to the ten largest clones.

The data originate from a study of blood T cell repertoires in COVID-19 (TCRdb year 2020). General notes on the study: Samples from collaborators originated in the United States, Italy and Spain and spanned both the acute and convalescent phases of COVID-19. The samples were drawn from two sources: the first 160 participants of the ongoing ImmuneRACE study, and some 1,300 subjects contributed by 6 global collaborators. Deeply sampled blood TCRbeta repertoires from subjects exposed to, actively infected with, or recovered from COVID-19 were included in the dataset. Where HLA class I and class II types were available, the types were taken from metadata supplied by the sample provider, not from assay-based typing. The repertoires were made available in a free public database intended to serve as a resource for research on the immune response to SARS-CoV-2. Sample metadata almost always included a de-identified subject ID, COVID-19 status, age in years and sex. The material from the prospective study consisted of cDNA or gDNA derived from T cells, B-cell-depleted T cells, or PBMCs. Overall study outcomes, separate from this receptor: The quantity of clinical and demographic metadata differed by source and by participant and was supplied without curation.

The CDR3 measures 12 amino acids from cysteine to phenylalanine. The kept DNA is CDR3 alone, 36 bases in frame from the first base. V is reduced by 3 bases and J by 6 bases, leaving a spacing of 6 bases between them. Looking up the germline V gene yields CDR1 SNHLY and CDR2 FYNNEI. The receptor comes from a human donor with acute or convalescent COVID-19. The donor label of this sample is uncertain. Sequenced: peripheral blood. The sequence links TRBV2 to TRBJ2-1, with the D gene call left open. The DNA is TGTGCCAGCAGTGACCAGCGCAATGAGCAGTTCTTC. This gives the protein CASSDQRNEQFF.